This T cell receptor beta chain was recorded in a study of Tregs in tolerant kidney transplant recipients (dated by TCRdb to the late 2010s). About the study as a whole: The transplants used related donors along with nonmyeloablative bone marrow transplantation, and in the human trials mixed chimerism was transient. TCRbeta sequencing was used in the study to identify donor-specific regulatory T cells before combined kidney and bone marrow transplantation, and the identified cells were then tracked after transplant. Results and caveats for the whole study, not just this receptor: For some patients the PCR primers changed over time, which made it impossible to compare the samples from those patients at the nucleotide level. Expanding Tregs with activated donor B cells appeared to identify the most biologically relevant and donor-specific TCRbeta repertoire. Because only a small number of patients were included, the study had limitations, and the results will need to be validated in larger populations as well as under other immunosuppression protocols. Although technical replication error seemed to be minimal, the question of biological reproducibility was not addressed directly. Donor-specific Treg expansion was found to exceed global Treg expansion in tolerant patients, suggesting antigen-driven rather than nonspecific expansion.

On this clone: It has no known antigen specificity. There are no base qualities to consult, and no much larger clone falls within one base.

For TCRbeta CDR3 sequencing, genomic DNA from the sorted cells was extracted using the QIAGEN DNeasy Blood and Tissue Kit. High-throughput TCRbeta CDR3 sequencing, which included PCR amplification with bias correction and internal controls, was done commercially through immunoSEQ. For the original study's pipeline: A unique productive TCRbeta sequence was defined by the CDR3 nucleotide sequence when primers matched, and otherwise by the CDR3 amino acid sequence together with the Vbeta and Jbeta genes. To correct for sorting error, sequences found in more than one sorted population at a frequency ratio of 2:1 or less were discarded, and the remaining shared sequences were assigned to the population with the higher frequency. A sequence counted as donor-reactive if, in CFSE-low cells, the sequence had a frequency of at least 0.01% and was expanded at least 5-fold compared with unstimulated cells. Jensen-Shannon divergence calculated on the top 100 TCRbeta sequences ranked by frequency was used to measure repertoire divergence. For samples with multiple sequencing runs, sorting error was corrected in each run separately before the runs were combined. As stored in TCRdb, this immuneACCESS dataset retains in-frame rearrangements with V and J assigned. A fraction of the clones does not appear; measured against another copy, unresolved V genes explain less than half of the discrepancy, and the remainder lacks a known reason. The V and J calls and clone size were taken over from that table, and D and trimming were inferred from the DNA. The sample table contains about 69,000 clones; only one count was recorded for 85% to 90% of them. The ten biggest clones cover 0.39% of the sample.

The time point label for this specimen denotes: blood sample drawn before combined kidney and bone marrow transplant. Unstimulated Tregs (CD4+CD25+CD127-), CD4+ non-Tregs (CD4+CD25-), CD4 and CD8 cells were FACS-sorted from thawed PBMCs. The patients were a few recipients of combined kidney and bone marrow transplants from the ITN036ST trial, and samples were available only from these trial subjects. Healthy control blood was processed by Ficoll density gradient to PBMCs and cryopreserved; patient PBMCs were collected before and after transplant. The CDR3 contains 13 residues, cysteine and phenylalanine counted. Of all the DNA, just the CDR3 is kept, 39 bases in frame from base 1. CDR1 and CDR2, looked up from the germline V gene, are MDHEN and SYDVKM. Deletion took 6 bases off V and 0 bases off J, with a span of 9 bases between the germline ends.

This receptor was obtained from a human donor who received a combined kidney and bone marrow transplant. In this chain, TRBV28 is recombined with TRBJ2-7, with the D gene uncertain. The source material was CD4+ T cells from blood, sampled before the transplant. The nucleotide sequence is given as TGTGCCAGCAGCACCAGGAACTCCTACGAGCAGTACTTC. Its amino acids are CASSTRNSYEQYF.